This T cell receptor (beta chain) is drawn from a study of blood T cell repertoires in COVID-19. Patients in Seattle were enrolled during active infection, then followed longitudinally. The repertoire was sequenced with immunoSEQ multiplex PCR; TCRdb's copy has only in-frame clones and lacks some. Of some 180,000 clones listed, roughly 79% are singletons. Between the trimmed V and J ends, which lost 0 bases and 3 bases, there was a span of 9 bases. Germline CDR1 reads GTSNPN; CDR2 reads SVGIG (reference sequence). The CDR3 length is 14 residues. This receptor was identified in a woman aged 40 to 50 with COVID-19, enrolled during active disease. The chain recombines TRBV30 with TRBJ1-5; D ambiguous. Sequencing was done on a sample of peripheral blood. CDR3 protein: CAWSVKHNNQPQHF. The CDR3 bases are TGTGCCTGGAGTGTTAAGCATAACAATCAGCCCCAGCATTTT.